The present T cell receptor beta chain was sequenced within a study of cytomegalovirus exposure and HLA in healthy donors. In the study overall: HLA-typed donors contributed 80 million to 85 million unique TCRs, which were held in an early data release.

Comment on this clone: As yet, its antigen is unknown.

The study ran its PCR with 60 Vbeta and 13 Jbeta primers. Assay used: immunoSEQ multiplex PCR; TCRdb lists only in-frame clones, some missing. The table has about 150,000 clones, 74% seen once; the top ten hold approximately 2.3%. Germline lookup yields CDR1 LGHNA and CDR2 YNFKEQ. Trimming removed 0 bases at V and 8 bases at J, with 19 bases between. The length of the CDR3 is 16 residues. Whole-study findings and limits: An analysis that was carried out later associated approximately 17,000 TCR beta sequences with HLA alleles at 0.05 false discovery rate. Upon later analysis, HLA-associated TCR beta chains proved more clonally expanded than other, equally common chains.

The chain recombines TRBV4-2 with TRBJ1-2; D remains ambiguous. The specimen sequenced was PBMCs. The TCR originated in a man aged 25-45 years in good health and CMV-seronegative. This chain's CDR3 is CASSQDRNGLTKGYTF. CDR3 DNA sequence: TGTGCCAGCAGCCAAGATAGAAATGGCCTAACTAAGGGCTACACCTTC.